Detailed here is one TCR beta chain. Antigen unknown. Method: immunoSEQ multiplex PCR; TCRdb's copy keeps in-frame clones and lacks some. The top ten clones hold roughly 2% of a sample with about 130,000 clones, 89% of them seen once. The data derive from a study of cytomegalovirus exposure and HLA in healthy donors. General observations from the study: There were a few CMV-associated chains whose specificity for CMV antigens was confirmed in vitro. High specificity and sensitivity for cytomegalovirus status were reported for the classifier.

The CDR3 contains 19 residues. V dropped 1 base and J dropped 4; count of bases not matched to a gene: 15. Germline CDR1 reads SNHLY; CDR2 reads FYNNEI. The sequence derives from a woman younger than 30 in good health and CMV-seronegative. The chain employs TRBV2 and TRBJ2-3, with 9 positions matching TRBD2. The sequencing sample was made of PBMCs. In DNA, the CDR3 is TGTGCCAGCAGTGAAGGGGGAGGCAGGGTAGCGGGAGTGTCAGATACGCAGTATTTT. Its protein is CASSEGGGRVAGVSDTQYF.